What follows is one TCR beta chain and its context. These data belong to a study of blood T cell repertoires in COVID-19. As for the study in general: Acute and convalescent COVID-19 samples came from the United States, Italy and Spain. T cells, B-cell-depleted T cells, or PBMCs provided the cDNA or gDNA that served as material.

In the original workflow: Estimation of nucleated cell counts was performed using reference gene primer amplification. The method was immunoSEQ multiplex PCR; TCRdb's version includes in-frame clones alone and lacks a portion of them. The V and J calls and clone size were taken over from that table, and D and trimming were inferred from the DNA. This table holds tens of thousands of clones, 85% to 90% found once. The sample comprised peripheral blood. The sequence came from a human donor with active COVID-19. The donor label of this sample is uncertain.

CDR3 residues: CASTRASGEQYF. DNA of the CDR3: TGTGCCAGCACCAGGGCTAGCGGCGAGCAGTACTTC. The chain links TRBV3-1 (or the pseudogene TRBV3-2) to TRBJ2-7; 7 bases line up with TRBD2. J lost 6 bases, V lost 7 bases, and 6 bases had no gene match. Looked up from germline, CDR1 is LGHDT and CDR2 is YNNKEL (reference sequence). The CDR3 has 12 residues.